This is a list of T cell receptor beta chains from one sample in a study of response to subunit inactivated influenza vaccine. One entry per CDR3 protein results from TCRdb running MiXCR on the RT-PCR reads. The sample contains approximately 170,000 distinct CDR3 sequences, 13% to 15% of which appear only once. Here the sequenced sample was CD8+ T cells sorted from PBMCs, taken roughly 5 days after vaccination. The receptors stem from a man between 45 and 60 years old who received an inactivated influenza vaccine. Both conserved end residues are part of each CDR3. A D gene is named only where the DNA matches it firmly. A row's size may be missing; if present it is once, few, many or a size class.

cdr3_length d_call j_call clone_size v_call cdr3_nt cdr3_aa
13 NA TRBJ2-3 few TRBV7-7 TGTGCCAGCGGCAAGGGGGTAACAGATACGCAGTATTTT CASGKGVTDTQYF
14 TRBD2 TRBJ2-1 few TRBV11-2 TGTGCCAGCAGCCCCTTAGCGGGAGGTAGCGAGCAGTTCTTC CASSPLAGGSEQFF
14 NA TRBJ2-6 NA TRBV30 TGTGCCTGGAGTGGGGGCTCTGGGGCCAACGTCCTGACTTTC CAWSGGSGANVLTF
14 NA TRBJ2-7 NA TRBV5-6 TGTGCCAGCAGCCCCCTCGGACAGCTCCTCGAGCAGTACTTC CASSPLGQLLEQYF
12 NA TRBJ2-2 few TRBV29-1 TGCAGCGTGCTTGGGACACGAGGGGAGCTGTTTTTT CSVLGTRGELFF
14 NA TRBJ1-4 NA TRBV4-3 TGCGCCAGCAGCCAAGATTTTTCGGTGGGAAAACTGTTTTTT CASSQDFSVGKLFF
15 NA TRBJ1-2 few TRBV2 TGTGCCAGCAGTGAATTTTTGCAGGCGTCCTATGGCTACACCTTC CASSEFLQASYGYTF
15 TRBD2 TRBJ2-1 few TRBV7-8 TGTGCCAGCAACTTACGCGGGGGGGCCTACAATGAGCAGTTCTTC CASNLRGGAYNEQFF
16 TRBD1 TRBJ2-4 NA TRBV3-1 TGTGCCAGCAGCCCGGACAGGGGGCGCGTCAAAAACATTCAGTACTTC CASSPDRGRVKNIQYF
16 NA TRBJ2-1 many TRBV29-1 TGCAGCGTTGAAGATCCTGGAGGGGGCAGATTAGGGGAGCAGTTCTTC CSVEDPGGGRLGEQFF
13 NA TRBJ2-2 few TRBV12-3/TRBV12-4 TGTGCCAGCACCCAGGGGACGACCGGGGAGCTGTTTTTT CASTQGTTGELFF
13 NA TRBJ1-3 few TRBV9 TGTGCCAGCTCCCTAGGGGGGATCAACACCATATATTTT CASSLGGINTIYF
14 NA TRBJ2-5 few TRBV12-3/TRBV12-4 TGTGCCAGCAGCCTCCAGGGACCCCAAGAGACCCAGTACTTC CASSLQGPQETQYF
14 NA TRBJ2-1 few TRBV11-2 TGTGCCAGCAGCCCTGTCGGGTCGCCGGATGAGCAGTTCTTC CASSPVGSPDEQFF
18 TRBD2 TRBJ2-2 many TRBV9 TGTGCCAGCAGCGCGTCCGGGACTAGCGCTTCGAACACCGGGGAGCTGTTTTTT CASSASGTSASNTGELFF
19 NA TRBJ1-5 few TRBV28 TGTGCCAGCAGTTTAGTCGGTGGGGGGGAAGCTTATAGCAATCAGCCCCAGCATTTT CASSLVGGGEAYSNQPQHF